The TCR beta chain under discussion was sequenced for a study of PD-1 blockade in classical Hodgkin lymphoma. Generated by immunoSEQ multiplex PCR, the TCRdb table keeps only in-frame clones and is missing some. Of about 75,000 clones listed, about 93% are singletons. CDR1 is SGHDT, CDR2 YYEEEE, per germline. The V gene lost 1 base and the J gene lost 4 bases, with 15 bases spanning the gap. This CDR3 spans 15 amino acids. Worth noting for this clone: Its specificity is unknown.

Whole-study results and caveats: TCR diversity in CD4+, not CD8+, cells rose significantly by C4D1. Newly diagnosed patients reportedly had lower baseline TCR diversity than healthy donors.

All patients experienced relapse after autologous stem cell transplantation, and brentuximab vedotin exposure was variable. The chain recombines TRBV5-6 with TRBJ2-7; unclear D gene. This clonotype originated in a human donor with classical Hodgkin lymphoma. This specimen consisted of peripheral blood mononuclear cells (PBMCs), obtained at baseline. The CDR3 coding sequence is TGTGCCAGCAGCTTGCCAACAGAAGGTCTATACGAGCAGTACTTC. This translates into CASSLPTEGLYEQYF.